Listed below are T cell receptor beta chains from one sample, sequenced in a study of cytomegalovirus exposure and HLA in healthy donors. The table came from immunoSEQ multiplex PCR; TCRdb's copy has only in-frame clones and leaves some out. The sample yields some 180,000 clones, about 81% seen once. Material for sequencing was PBMCs. These receptors were collected from a man aged 35 to 55 in good health and CMV-seronegative. Both conserved end residues are part of each CDR3. Each record gives: J gene, clone size, V gene, D gene, CDR3 DNA, CDR3 protein. A D gene is named only where the DNA matches it firmly. Some rows have no size entry. The others give once, few or many, or a class for an expanded clone.

TRBJ1-5	NA	TRBV6-7	NA	TGTGCCAGCAGTTACGATCAAGAGAGAAGCAATCAGCCCCAGCATTTT	CASSYDQERSNQPQHF
TRBJ2-7	NA	TRBV19	NA	TGTGCCAGCCAGGACAGATCCTACGAGCAGTACTTC	CASQDRSYEQYF
TRBJ1-3	NA	TRBV11-2	NA	TGTGCCAGCAGCTTAGACACCCCCAGGGAATGGGAGGACACCATATATTTT	CASSLDTPREWEDTIYF
TRBJ1-1	NA	TRBV28	TRBD1	TGTGCCAGCAGCCAGGGGGCATGGACTGAAGCTTTCTTT	CASSQGAWTEAFF
TRBJ1-2	few	TRBV9	NA	TGTGCCAGCAGCTTCCTCCCAGGGGTGCTTCTTGGCTACACCTTC	CASSFLPGVLLGYTF
TRBJ1-1	NA	TRBV6-5	NA	TGTGCCAGCAGTTACACCAGGATGAACACTGAAGCTTTCTTT	CASSYTRMNTEAFF
TRBJ1-2	NA	TRBV7-2	TRBD1	TGTGCCAGCAGCGCTGCCCCGACAGGGGTCGGCCCTAACTATGGCTACACCTTC	CASSAAPTGVGPNYGYTF
TRBJ1-4	NA	TRBV19	TRBD1	TGTGCCAGTAGTATCGGACAGGCCCTTGGGGTTTGGGAAAAACTGTTTTTT	CASSIGQALGVWEKLFF
TRBJ1-1	NA	TRBV5-4	NA	TGTGCCAGCAGCCGCCCGGGACACCTGAACACTGAAGCTTTCTTT	CASSRPGHLNTEAFF
TRBJ2-1	NA	TRBV19	NA	TGTGCCAGTAGTCCAACTTACAATGAGCAGTTCTTC	CASSPTYNEQFF
TRBJ2-1	NA	TRBV6-1	NA	TGTGCCAGCAGTATCCGGACATATGGGGATGAGCAGTTCTTC	CASSIRTYGDEQFF
TRBJ2-3	NA	TRBV30	TRBD2	TGTGCCTGGAGTTCTGAGCGGGGGGTTACAGATACGCAGTATTTT	CAWSSERGVTDTQYF
TRBJ2-1	few	TRBV9	NA	TGTGCCAGCAGCGTAGGGCAGGGAAGGGGCGATGAGCAGTTCTTC	CASSVGQGRGDEQFF
TRBJ1-2	once	TRBV18	NA	TGTGCCAGCTCACCCCCCCGGGGGGCCGGCTATGGCTACACCTTC	CASSPPRGAGYGYTF
TRBJ2-2	once	TRBV19	NA	TGTGCCAGTACGTTTCCGGGACTGACGAACACCGGGGAGCTGTTTTTT	CASTFPGLTNTGELFF
TRBJ1-4	NA	TRBV4-1	TRBD1	TGCGCCAGCAGCCAGCTCCTCCGGGACAGCGATGAAAAACTGTTTTTT	CASSQLLRDSDEKLFF
TRBJ1-3	NA	TRBV6-5	NA	TGTGCCAGCAGCTCGACATATGGAAACACCATATATTTT	CASSSTYGNTIYF
TRBJ2-3	NA	TRBV2	NA	TGTGCCAGCACCCTAGGACTAGCAAGGGGGCCAGATACGCAGTATTTT	CASTLGLARGPDTQYF
TRBJ1-2	NA	TRBV4-3	NA	TGCGCCAGCAGCCAACAGTCTGGGAGGGCCTGGAACTATGGCTACACCTTC	CASSQQSGRAWNYGYTF
TRBJ1-5	NA	TRBV19	TRBD1	TGTGCCAGTAGTATAGCCGGGACAGCCGCATATAGCAATCAGCCCCAGCATTTT	CASSIAGTAAYSNQPQHF
TRBJ1-2	NA	TRBV29-1	NA	TGCAGCGTTGTAACCGGCAGGGCAGGTTATGGCTACACCTTC	CSVVTGRAGYGYTF
TRBJ1-5	NA	TRBV28	TRBD1	TGTGCCAGCAGGGACAGGGGTAGCAATCAGCCCCAGCATTTT	CASRDRGSNQPQHF
TRBJ2-2	NA	TRBV5-6	TRBD1	TGTGCCAGCAGCGGCAGGGGGTCGGGCACCGGGGAGCTGTTTTTT	CASSGRGSGTGELFF
TRBJ2-3	NA	TRBV9	NA	TGTGCCAGCAGCGTATCGGGACCGGGGGCAGATACGCAGTATTTT	CASSVSGPGADTQYF
TRBJ2-7	NA	TRBV6-1	NA	TGTGCCAGCCGGTCCTCCTCCTACGAGCAGTACTTC	CASRSSSYEQYF
TRBJ2-7	NA	TRBV7-6	TRBD2	TGTGCCAGCAGCCGACTGGCGGGAGGGCTGGTCGAGCAGTACTTC	CASSRLAGGLVEQYF
TRBJ1-2	NA	TRBV6-4	NA	TGTGCCAGCAGCCGCTCTGTTTCGGACTATGGCTACACCTTC	CASSRSVSDYGYTF
TRBJ2-3	NA	TRBV11-1	TRBD2	TGTGCCAGCAGCTTACAGCGGGGGGCGATTACAGATACGCAGTATTTT	CASSLQRGAITDTQYF
TRBJ2-3	NA	TRBV4-2	TRBD2	TGTGCCAGCAGCCCCTCTACCCCGCGGGGGGTCACAGATACGCAGTATTTT	CASSPSTPRGVTDTQYF
TRBJ1-2	NA	TRBV28	TRBD1	TGTGCCAGCAGTTTGCTGGGGGGACAGGATTATGGCTACACCTTC	CASSLLGGQDYGYTF
TRBJ1-4	NA	TRBV19	TRBD1	TGTGCCAGTAGTCCCCAGACAGGGGTGGAAAAACTGTTTTTT	CASSPQTGVEKLFF
TRBJ1-3	NA	TRBV2	NA	TGTGCCAGCGGGAGGGAGGCTGGAAACACCATATATTTT	CASGREAGNTIYF
TRBJ1-1	NA	TRBV5-4	TRBD1	TGTGCCAGCAGCTCCCGCGGGACAGGGGGTACTGAAGCTTTCTTT	CASSSRGTGGTEAFF
TRBJ2-3	NA	TRBV4-1	NA	TGCGCCAGCAGCCAAGAAGCAGGCGTCGCAGATACGCAGTATTTT	CASSQEAGVADTQYF
TRBJ2-3	once	TRBV2	TRBD2	TGTGCCAGCAGTGAATGGTTAGCGGGATGGGGAGATACGCAGTATTTT	CASSEWLAGWGDTQYF
TRBJ2-1	NA	TRBV5-1	NA	TGCGCCAGCAGCTTACTCAGGGCCCGATACAATGAGCAGTTCTTC	CASSLLRARYNEQFF
TRBJ2-2	NA	TRBV29-1	NA	TGCAGCGTCCGGAGGCAGGGGGGTGTCACCGGGGAGCTGTTTTTT	CSVRRQGGVTGELFF
TRBJ1-2	NA	TRBV6-5	NA	TGTGCCAGCAGCTTAGGTACGGGTTATGGCTACACCTTC	CASSLGTGYGYTF
TRBJ1-2	NA	TRBV5-1	TRBD1	TGCGCCAGCAGCCCTGGACAGGGTCTCTATGGCTACACCTTC	CASSPGQGLYGYTF
TRBJ2-7	NA	TRBV28	NA	TGTGCCAGCACCGTACCCACCCGACGGCGGCGGGACTCCTACGAGCAGTACTTC	CASTVPTRRRRDSYEQYF
TRBJ2-2	NA	TRBV19	NA	TGTGCCAGTAGTATAGATCGCGCAGGGAGGAGTAGCGGGGAGCTGTTTTTT	CASSIDRAGRSSGELFF
TRBJ1-4	NA	TRBV6-5	NA	TGTGCCAGCAGTTACTATCCGACAGATAATGAAAAACTGTTTTTT	CASSYYPTDNEKLFF
TRBJ1-2	NA	TRBV6-6	TRBD1	TGTGCCAGCAGATTAGACAGGGCGGATTTTCGTGGCTACACCTTC	CASRLDRADFRGYTF
TRBJ2-2	NA	TRBV28	TRBD1	TGTGCCAGCAGCCCATTCCCGGGGCGGGACAGGGGGCGAATCGGGGAGCTGTTTTTT	CASSPFPGRDRGRIGELFF
TRBJ2-2	few	TRBV28	TRBD1	TGTGCCAGCAGTTTAAACAGGGGCGCCGGGGAGCTGTTTTTT	CASSLNRGAGELFF
TRBJ2-7	NA	TRBV2	TRBD1	TGTGCCAGCAGCGTCGGGACAGGGGTCCGGGAGCAGTACTTC	CASSVGTGVREQYF
TRBJ2-1	NA	TRBV4-1	NA	TGCGCCAGCAGCCAAAGGACAGCCAATGAGCAGTTCTTC	CASSQRTANEQFF
TRBJ2-3	few	TRBV5-1	NA	TGCGCCAGCAGCTTGTCCTCAGGGTCAGATACGCAGTATTTT	CASSLSSGSDTQYF
TRBJ2-1	NA	TRBV6-1	TRBD2	TGTGCCAGCAGTGAACGTGGGGGAGGGTGGAATGAGCAGTTCTTC	CASSERGGGWNEQFF
TRBJ2-1	NA	TRBV27	TRBD2	TGTGCCAGCAGTCAGAGCGGGGGGTATGAGCAGTTCTTC	CASSQSGGYEQFF
TRBJ1-2	NA	TRBV4-1	TRBD1	TGCGCCAGCAGCCCATCCAGGGGACAGTATTCGGGCTACACCTTC	CASSPSRGQYSGYTF
TRBJ1-4	NA	TRBV27	NA	TGTGCCAGCAGTTTATCCGGACAGTCTAATGAAAAACTGTTTTTT	CASSLSGQSNEKLFF
TRBJ1-3	NA	TRBV5-1	TRBD1	TGCGCCAGCAGCCTTTCCGGGACAGGGGGCTTCTCTGGAAACACCATATATTTT	CASSLSGTGGFSGNTIYF
TRBJ2-7	NA	TRBV6-1	NA	TGTGCCAGCAGTCAACCCCGTAGAGGGGGCTACGAGCAGTACTTC	CASSQPRRGGYEQYF
TRBJ2-4	NA	TRBV20-1	NA	TGCAGTGCTACGAGCCTTGGCATTCAGTACTTC	CSATSLGIQYF